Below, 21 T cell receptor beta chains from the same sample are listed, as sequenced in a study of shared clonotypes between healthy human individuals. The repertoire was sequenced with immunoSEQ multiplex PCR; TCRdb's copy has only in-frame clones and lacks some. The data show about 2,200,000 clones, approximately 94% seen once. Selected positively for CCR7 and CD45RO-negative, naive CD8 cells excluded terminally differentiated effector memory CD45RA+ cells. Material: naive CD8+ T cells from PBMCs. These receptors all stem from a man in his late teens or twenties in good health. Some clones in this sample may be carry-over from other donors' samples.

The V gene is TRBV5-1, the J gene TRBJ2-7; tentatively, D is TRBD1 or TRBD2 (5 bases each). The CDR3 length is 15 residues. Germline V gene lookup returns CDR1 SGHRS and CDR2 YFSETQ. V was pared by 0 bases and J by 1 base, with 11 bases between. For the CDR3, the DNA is TGCGCCAGCAGCTTGGCGGTAGGGACGTCCTACGAGCAGTACTTC. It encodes CASSLAVGTSYEQYF.

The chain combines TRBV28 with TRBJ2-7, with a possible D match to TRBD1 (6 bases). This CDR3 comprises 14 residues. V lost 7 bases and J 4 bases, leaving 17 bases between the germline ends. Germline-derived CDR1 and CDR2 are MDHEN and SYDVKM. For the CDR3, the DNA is TGTGCCAGCACCGCGACAGGTTTTGGGTACGAGCAGTACTTC. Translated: CASTATGFGYEQYF.

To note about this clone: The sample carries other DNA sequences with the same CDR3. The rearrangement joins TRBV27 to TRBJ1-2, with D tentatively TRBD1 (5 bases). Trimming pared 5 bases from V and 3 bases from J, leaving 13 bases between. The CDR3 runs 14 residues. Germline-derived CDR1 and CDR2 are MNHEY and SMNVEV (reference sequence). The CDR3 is CASSPRDGYYGYTF. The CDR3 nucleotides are TGTGCCAGCAGTCCAAGGGACGGCTACTATGGCTACACCTTC.

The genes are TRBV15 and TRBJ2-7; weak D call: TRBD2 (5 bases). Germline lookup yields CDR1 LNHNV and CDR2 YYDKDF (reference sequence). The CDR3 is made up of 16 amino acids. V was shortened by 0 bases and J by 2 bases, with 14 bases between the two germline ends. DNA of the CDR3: TGTGCCACCAGCAGAGATCCGGGGAGCTCAACCTACGAGCAGTACTTC. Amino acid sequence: CATSRDPGSSTYEQYF.

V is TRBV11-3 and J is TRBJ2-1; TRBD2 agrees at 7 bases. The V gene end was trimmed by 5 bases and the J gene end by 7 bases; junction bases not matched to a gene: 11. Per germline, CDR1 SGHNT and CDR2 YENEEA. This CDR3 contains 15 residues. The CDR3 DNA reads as TGTGCCAGCAGCCAACGAGGGGTCGGGGGGAATGAGCAGTTCTTC. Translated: CASSQRGVGGNEQFF.

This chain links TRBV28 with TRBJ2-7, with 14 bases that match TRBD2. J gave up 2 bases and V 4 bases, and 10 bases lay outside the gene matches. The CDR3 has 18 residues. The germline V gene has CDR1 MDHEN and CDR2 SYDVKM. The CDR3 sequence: CASSSSLGTSGSPYEQYF. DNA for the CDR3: TGTGCCAGCAGTTCCTCACTCGGGACTAGCGGGAGTCCCTACGAGCAGTACTTC.

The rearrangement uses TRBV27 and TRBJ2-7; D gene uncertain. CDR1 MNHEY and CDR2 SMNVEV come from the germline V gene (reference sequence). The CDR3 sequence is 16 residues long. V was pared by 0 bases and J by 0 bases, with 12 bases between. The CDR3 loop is CASSLSQRYLSYEQYF. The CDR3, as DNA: TGTGCCAGCAGTTTATCGCAACGATATCTCTCCTACGAGCAGTACTTC.

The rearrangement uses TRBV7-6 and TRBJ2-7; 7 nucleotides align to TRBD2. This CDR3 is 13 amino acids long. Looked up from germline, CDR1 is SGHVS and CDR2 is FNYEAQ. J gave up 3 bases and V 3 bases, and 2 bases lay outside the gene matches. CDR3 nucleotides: TGTGCCAGCAGCTTCGGGACTAACTACGAGCAGTACTTC. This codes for CASSFGTNYEQYF.

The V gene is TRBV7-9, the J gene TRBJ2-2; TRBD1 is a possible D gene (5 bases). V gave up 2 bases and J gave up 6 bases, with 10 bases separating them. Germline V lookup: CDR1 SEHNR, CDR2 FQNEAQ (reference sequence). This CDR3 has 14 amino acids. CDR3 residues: CASSLPGSSGELFF. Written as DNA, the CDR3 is TGTGCCAGCAGCTTACCAGGGTCGTCCGGGGAGCTGTTTTTT.

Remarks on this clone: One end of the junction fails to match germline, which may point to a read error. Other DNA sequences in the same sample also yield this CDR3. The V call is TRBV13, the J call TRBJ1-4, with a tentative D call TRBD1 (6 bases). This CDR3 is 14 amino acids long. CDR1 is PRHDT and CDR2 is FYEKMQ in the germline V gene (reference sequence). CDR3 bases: TGTGCCAGTAGCTTGGGACACCCTAGGGGGAAACTGTTTTTT. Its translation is CASSLGHPRGKLFF.

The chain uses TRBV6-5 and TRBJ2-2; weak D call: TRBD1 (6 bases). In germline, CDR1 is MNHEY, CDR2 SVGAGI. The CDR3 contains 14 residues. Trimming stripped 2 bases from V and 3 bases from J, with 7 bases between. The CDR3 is CASSYRQDTGELFF. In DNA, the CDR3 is TGTGCCAGCAGTTACAGACAGGACACCGGGGAGCTGTTTTTT.

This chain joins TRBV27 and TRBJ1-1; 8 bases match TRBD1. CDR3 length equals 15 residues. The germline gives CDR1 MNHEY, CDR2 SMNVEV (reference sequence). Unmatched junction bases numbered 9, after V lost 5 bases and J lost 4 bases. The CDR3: CASSTRHTGGTEAFF. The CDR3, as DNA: TGTGCCAGCAGTACACGTCATACAGGGGGCACTGAAGCTTTCTTT.

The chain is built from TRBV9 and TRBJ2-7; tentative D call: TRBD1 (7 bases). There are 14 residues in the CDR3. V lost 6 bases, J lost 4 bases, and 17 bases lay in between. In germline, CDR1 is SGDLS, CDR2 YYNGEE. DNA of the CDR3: TGTGCCAGCACCCCGGGGGACAGAGCTTACGAGCAGTACTTC. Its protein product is CASTPGDRAYEQYF.

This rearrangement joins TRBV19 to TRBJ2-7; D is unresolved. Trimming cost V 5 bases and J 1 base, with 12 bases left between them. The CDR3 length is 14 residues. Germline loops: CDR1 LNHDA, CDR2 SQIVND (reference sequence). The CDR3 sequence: CASSLRTRSYEQYF. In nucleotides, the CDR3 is TGTGCCAGTAGTCTCCGGACCCGATCCTACGAGCAGTACTTC.

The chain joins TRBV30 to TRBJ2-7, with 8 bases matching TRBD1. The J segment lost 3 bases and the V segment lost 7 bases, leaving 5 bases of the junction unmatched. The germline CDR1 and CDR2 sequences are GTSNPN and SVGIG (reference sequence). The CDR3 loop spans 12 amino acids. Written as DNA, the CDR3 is TGTGCCTTTACGACAGGGGTCTACGAGCAGTACTTC. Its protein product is CAFTTGVYEQYF.

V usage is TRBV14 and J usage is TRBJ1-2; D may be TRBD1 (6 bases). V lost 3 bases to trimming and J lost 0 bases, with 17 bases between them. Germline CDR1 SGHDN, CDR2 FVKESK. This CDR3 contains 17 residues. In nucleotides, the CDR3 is TGTGCCAGCAGCCACCCTACAGGGCCCTCAGCTAACTATGGCTACACCTTC. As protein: CASSHPTGPSANYGYTF.

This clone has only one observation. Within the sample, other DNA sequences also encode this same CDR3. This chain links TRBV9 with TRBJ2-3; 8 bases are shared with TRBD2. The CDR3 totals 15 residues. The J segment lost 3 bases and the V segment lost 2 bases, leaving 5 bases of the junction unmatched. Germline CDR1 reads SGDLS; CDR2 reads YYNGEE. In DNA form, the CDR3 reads TGTGCCAGCAGCGTCAGCGGGAGTAGAACAGATACGCAGTATTTT. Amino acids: CASSVSGSRTDTQYF.

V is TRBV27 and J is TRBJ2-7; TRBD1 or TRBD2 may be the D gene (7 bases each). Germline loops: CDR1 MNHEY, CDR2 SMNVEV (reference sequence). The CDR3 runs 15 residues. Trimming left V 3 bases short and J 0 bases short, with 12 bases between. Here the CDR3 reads CASSFSRGGSYEQYF. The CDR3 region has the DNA TGTGCCAGCAGTTTTAGCAGGGGGGGCTCCTACGAGCAGTACTTC.

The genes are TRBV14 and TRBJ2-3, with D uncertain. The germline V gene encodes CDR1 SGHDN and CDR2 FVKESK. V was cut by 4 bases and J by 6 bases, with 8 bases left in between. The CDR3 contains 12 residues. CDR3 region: CASSPTQDTQYF. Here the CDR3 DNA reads TGTGCCAGCAGCCCTACCCAGGATACGCAGTATTTT.

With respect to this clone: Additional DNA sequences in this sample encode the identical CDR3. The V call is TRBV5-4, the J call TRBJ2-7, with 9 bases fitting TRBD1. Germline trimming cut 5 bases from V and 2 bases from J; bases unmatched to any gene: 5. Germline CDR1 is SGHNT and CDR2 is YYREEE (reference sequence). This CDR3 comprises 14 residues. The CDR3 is CASRRTGAAYEQYF. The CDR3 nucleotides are TGTGCCAGCAGGCGGACAGGGGCCGCCTACGAGCAGTACTTC.

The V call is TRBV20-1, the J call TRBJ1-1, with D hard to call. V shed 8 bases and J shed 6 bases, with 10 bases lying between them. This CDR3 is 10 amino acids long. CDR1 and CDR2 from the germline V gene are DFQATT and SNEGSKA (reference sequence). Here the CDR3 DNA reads TGCAGTCTTCGGCCTGCTGAAGCTTTCTTT. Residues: CSLRPAEAFF.